A selection of T cell receptor beta chains follows, all from one sample in a study of regulatory T cells in long-lasting Graves disease. One entry per CDR3 protein results from TCRdb running MiXCR on the multiplex PCR reads. The profile shows about 500,000 distinct CDR3 sequences, around 15% of them singletons. The same sample was also used in a study of T cells in Graves' hyperthyroidism and ophthalmopathy.

The sample was peripheral blood mononuclear cells (PBMCs), taken at new diagnosis, from a patient treated with antithyroid drugs. The receptors were sampled from a man aged 35-49 years with Graves disease. The CDR3 runs from the conserved cysteine through the conserved F or W. Each record gives: D gene, CDR3 length, V gene, J gene, clone size, CDR3 protein, CDR3 DNA. A D gene is named only where the DNA matches it firmly. Rows give clone size only sometimes, using once, few, many, or a class for an expanded clone.

D gene: NA
CDR3 length: 14
V gene: TRBV12-3/TRBV12-4
J gene: TRBJ1-2
clone size: NA
CDR3 protein: CASSLGTANYGYTF
CDR3 DNA: TGTGCCAGCAGTTTAGGGACAGCTAACTATGGCTACACCTTC

D gene: TRBD2
CDR3 length: 15
V gene: TRBV7-9
J gene: TRBJ2-1
clone size: many
CDR3 protein: CASSRTSGNYNEQFF
CDR3 DNA: TGTGCCAGCAGCCGGACTAGCGGGAATTACAATGAGCAGTTCTTC

D gene: NA
CDR3 length: 15
V gene: TRBV5-1
J gene: TRBJ2-2
clone size: few
CDR3 protein: CASSFGDRDTGELFF
CDR3 DNA: TGCGCCAGCAGCTTCGGAGACAGAGACACCGGGGAGCTGTTTTTT

D gene: NA
CDR3 length: 14
V gene: TRBV6-2/TRBV6-3
J gene: TRBJ2-2
clone size: NA
CDR3 protein: CASTLTPNTGELFF
CDR3 DNA: TGTGCCAGCACATTAACACCGAACACCGGGGAGCTGTTTTTT

D gene: NA
CDR3 length: 11
V gene: TRBV10-3
J gene: TRBJ2-7
clone size: few
CDR3 protein: CAISEFYEQYF
CDR3 DNA: TGTGCCATCAGTGAGTTCTACGAGCAGTACTTC

D gene: NA
CDR3 length: 14
V gene: TRBV7-8
J gene: TRBJ2-7
clone size: few
CDR3 protein: CASSSRDNPYEQYF
CDR3 DNA: TGTGCCAGCAGCTCCCGGGACAATCCCTACGAGCAGTACTTC

D gene: NA
CDR3 length: 16
V gene: TRBV18
J gene: TRBJ2-7
clone size: few
CDR3 protein: CASSPLEVRTFYEQYF
CDR3 DNA: TGTGCCAGCTCACCACTGGAGGTGAGGACTTTCTACGAGCAGTACTTC

D gene: NA
CDR3 length: 13
V gene: TRBV12-3/TRBV12-4
J gene: TRBJ1-2
clone size: few
CDR3 protein: CASSPGGVYGYTF
CDR3 DNA: TGTGCCAGCAGTCCCGGGGGAGTCTATGGCTACACCTTC

D gene: TRBD2
CDR3 length: 14
V gene: TRBV19
J gene: TRBJ2-7
clone size: NA
CDR3 protein: CASSIRAGAYEQYF
CDR3 DNA: TGTGCCAGTAGTATACGAGCGGGAGCCTACGAGCAGTACTTC

D gene: TRBD1
CDR3 length: 15
V gene: TRBV7-9
J gene: TRBJ1-5
clone size: many
CDR3 protein: CASSLTGASNQPQHF
CDR3 DNA: TGTGCCAGCAGCTTAACAGGGGCAAGCAATCAGCCCCAGCATTTT

D gene: NA
CDR3 length: 11
V gene: TRBV6-1
J gene: TRBJ1-2
clone size: many
CDR3 protein: CAYARGHGYTF
CDR3 DNA: TGTGCCTACGCCAGGGGCCATGGCTACACCTTC

D gene: TRBD2
CDR3 length: 17
V gene: TRBV3-1
J gene: TRBJ2-2
clone size: many
CDR3 protein: CASSQNSLRGRSGELFF
CDR3 DNA: TGTGCCAGCAGCCAAAACTCTTTGCGCGGGAGATCGGGGGAGCTGTTTTTT

D gene: TRBD2
CDR3 length: 16
V gene: TRBV6-1
J gene: TRBJ2-3
clone size: NA
CDR3 protein: CASRLKSGGGTDTQYF
CDR3 DNA: TGTGCCAGCAGACTAAAAAGCGGGGGGGGCACAGATACGCAGTATTTT

D gene: NA
CDR3 length: 15
V gene: TRBV5-1
J gene: TRBJ1-5
clone size: many
CDR3 protein: CASSSDTSPNQPQHF
CDR3 DNA: TGCGCCAGCAGCTCTGACACCTCTCCAAATCAGCCCCAGCATTTT

D gene: NA
CDR3 length: 13
V gene: TRBV12-3/TRBV12-4
J gene: TRBJ2-7
clone size: many
CDR3 protein: CASRKWGTYEQYF
CDR3 DNA: TGTGCCAGCCGGAAATGGGGGACCTACGAGCAGTACTTC

D gene: TRBD1
CDR3 length: 15
V gene: TRBV6-1
J gene: TRBJ2-2
clone size: NA
CDR3 protein: CASTSDRGISGELFF
CDR3 DNA: TGTGCCAGCACCAGCGACAGGGGAATTTCCGGGGAGCTGTTTTTT

D gene: NA
CDR3 length: 14
V gene: TRBV18
J gene: TRBJ2-5
clone size: many
CDR3 protein: CASSPPGLGETQYF
CDR3 DNA: TGTGCCAGCAGCCCACCAGGTTTGGGAGAGACCCAGTACTTC

D gene: NA
CDR3 length: 14
V gene: TRBV28
J gene: TRBJ1-5
clone size: NA
CDR3 protein: CASSLTGFDQPQHF
CDR3 DNA: TGTGCCAGCAGCCTAACAGGGTTCGATCAGCCCCAGCATTTT

D gene: NA
CDR3 length: 14
V gene: TRBV12-3/TRBV12-4
J gene: TRBJ2-7
clone size: NA
CDR3 protein: CASSRPDSFYEQYF
CDR3 DNA: TGTGCCAGCAGTCGACCCGACAGTTTCTACGAGCAGTACTTC

D gene: NA
CDR3 length: 16
V gene: TRBV6-5
J gene: TRBJ1-3
clone size: NA
CDR3 protein: CASSYRITGRGNTIYF
CDR3 DNA: TGTGCCAGCAGTTACCGGATAACAGGGAGGGGAAACACCATATATTTT

D gene: TRBD1
CDR3 length: 13
V gene: TRBV20-1
J gene: TRBJ1-1
clone size: NA
CDR3 protein: CSATGRGTDEAFF
CDR3 DNA: TGCAGTGCCACCGGGAGGGGGACAGATGAAGCTTTCTTT

D gene: NA
CDR3 length: 16
V gene: TRBV6-1
J gene: TRBJ1-6
clone size: NA
CDR3 protein: CASRQSTGLRNSPLHF
CDR3 DNA: TGTGCCAGCAGACAAAGCACAGGGCTCCGAAATTCACCCCTCCACTTT

D gene: NA
CDR3 length: 14
V gene: TRBV30
J gene: TRBJ1-2
clone size: NA
CDR3 protein: CAWTPDRMGYGYTF
CDR3 DNA: TGTGCCTGGACCCCCGACAGGATGGGTTATGGCTACACCTTC

D gene: NA
CDR3 length: 16
V gene: TRBV12-3/TRBV12-4
J gene: TRBJ2-7
clone size: few
CDR3 protein: CASSLAGRPRSGEQYF
CDR3 DNA: TGTGCCAGCAGTTTAGCAGGGCGCCCCCGCAGCGGCGAGCAGTACTTC

D gene: NA
CDR3 length: 15
V gene: TRBV5-1
J gene: TRBJ2-7
clone size: few
CDR3 protein: CASSPRGDRSYEQYF
CDR3 DNA: TGCGCCAGCAGCCCACGTGGGGACCGGTCCTACGAGCAGTACTTC

D gene: TRBD1
CDR3 length: 14
V gene: TRBV7-9
J gene: TRBJ2-7
clone size: many
CDR3 protein: CASSLSAGGYEQYF
CDR3 DNA: TGTGCCAGCAGCTTATCGGCAGGGGGCTACGAGCAGTACTTC

D gene: NA
CDR3 length: 13
V gene: TRBV11-1
J gene: TRBJ2-1
clone size: many
CDR3 protein: CASSSQRYNEQFF
CDR3 DNA: TGTGCCAGCAGCTCCCAGCGGTACAATGAGCAGTTCTTC

D gene: TRBD1
CDR3 length: 16
V gene: TRBV11-3
J gene: TRBJ2-5
clone size: many
CDR3 protein: CASSATSRDSQETQYF
CDR3 DNA: TGTGCCAGCAGCGCAACCTCCCGGGACAGCCAAGAGACCCAGTACTTC

D gene: NA
CDR3 length: 15
V gene: TRBV24-1
J gene: TRBJ1-1
clone size: NA
CDR3 protein: CAIPYSREPNTEAFF
CDR3 DNA: TGTGCCATCCCCTACTCCCGGGAGCCGAACACTGAAGCTTTCTTT

D gene: NA
CDR3 length: 17
V gene: TRBV28
J gene: TRBJ2-2
clone size: many
CDR3 protein: CASTQFPDKANTGELFF
CDR3 DNA: TGTGCCAGCACCCAATTCCCGGACAAAGCGAACACCGGGGAGCTGTTTTTT